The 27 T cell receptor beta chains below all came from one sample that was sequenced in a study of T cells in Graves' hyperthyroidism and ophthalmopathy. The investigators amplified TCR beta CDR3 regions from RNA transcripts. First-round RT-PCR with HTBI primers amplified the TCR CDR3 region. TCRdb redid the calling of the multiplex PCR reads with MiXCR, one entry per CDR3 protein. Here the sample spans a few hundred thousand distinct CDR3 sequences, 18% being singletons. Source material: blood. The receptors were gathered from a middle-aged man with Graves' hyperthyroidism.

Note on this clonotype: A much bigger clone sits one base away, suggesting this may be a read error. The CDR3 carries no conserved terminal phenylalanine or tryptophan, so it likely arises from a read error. CDR3 in amino acids: CSATGRSGGRSYEQYL. For the CDR3, the DNA is TGCAGTGCCACCGGGAGGAGCGGGGGGCGCTCCTACGAGCAGTACCTC. The rearrangement uses TRBV20-1 and TRBJ2-7, with 9 bases matching TRBD2. The CDR3 length is 16 residues. The germline gives CDR1 DFQATT, CDR2 SNEGSKA (reference sequence). Trimming cost V 6 bases and J 0 bases; bases outside gene matches: 12.

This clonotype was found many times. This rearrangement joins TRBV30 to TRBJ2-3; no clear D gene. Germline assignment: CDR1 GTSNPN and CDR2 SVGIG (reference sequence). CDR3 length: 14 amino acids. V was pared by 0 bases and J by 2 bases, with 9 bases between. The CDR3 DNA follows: TGTGCCTGGAGTGTAGCTTCTGTCACAGATACGCAGTATTTT. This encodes CAWSVASVTDTQYF.

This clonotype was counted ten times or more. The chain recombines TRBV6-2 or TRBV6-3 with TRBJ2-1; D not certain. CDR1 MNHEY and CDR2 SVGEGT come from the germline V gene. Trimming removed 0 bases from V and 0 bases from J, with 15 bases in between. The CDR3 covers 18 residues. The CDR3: CASSYSSPGLSSYNEQFF. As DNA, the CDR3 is TGTGCCAGCAGTTACTCGAGCCCAGGCCTGAGCTCCTACAATGAGCAGTTCTTC.

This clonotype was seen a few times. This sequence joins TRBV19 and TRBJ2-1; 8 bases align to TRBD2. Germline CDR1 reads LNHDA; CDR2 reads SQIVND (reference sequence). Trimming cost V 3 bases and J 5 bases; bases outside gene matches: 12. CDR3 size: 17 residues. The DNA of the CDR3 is TGTGCCAGTAGTATCGGGAGGGTAACCCCCCTCCACAATGAGCAGTTCTTC. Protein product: CASSIGRVTPLHNEQFF. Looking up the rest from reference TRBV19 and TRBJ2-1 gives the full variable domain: DGGITQSPKYLFRKEGQNVTLSCEQNLNHDAMYWYRQDPGQGLRLIYYSQIVNDFQKGDIAEGYSVSREKKESFPLTVTSAQKNPTAFYLCASSIGRVTPLHNEQFFGPGTRLTVL.

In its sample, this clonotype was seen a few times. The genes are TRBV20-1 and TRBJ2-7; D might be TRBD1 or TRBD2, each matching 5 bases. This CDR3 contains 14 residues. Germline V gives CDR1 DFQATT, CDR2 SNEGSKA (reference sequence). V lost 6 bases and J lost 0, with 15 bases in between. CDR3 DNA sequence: TGCAGTGCCCGGGGACGGATTAGCTCCTACGAGCAGTACTTC. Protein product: CSARGRISSYEQYF.

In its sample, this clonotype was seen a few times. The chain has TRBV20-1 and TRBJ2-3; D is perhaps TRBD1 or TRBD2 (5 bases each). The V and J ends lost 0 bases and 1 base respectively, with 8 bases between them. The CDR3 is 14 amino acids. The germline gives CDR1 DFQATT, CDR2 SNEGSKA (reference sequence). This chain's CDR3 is CSARDWDGTDTQYF. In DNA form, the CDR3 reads TGCAGTGCTAGAGATTGGGACGGCACAGATACGCAGTATTTT.

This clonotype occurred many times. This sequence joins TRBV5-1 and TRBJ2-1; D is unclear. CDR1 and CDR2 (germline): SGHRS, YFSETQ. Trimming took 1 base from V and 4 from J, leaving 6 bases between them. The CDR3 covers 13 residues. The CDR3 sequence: CASSLTLYNEQFF. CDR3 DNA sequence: TGCGCCAGCAGCTTGACCTTGTACAATGAGCAGTTCTTC.

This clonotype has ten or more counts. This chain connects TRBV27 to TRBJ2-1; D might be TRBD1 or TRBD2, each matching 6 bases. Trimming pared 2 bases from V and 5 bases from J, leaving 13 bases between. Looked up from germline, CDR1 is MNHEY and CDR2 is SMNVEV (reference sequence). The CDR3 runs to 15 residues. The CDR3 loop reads CASSLVGGDNNEQFF. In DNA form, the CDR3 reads TGTGCCAGCAGTTTAGTGGGGGGCGATAACAATGAGCAGTTCTTC.

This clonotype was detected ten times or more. This chain's CDR3 is CASSLGDRAEAFF. The CDR3 DNA follows: TGCGCCAGCAGCTTGGGGGACAGGGCTGAAGCTTTCTTT. This chain joins TRBV5-1 and TRBJ1-1; 9 positions agree with TRBD1. Germline V lookup: CDR1 SGHRS, CDR2 YFSETQ. The CDR3 is 13 residues long. Trimming at V came to 0 bases and at J to 6 bases, leaving 0 bases not matched to a gene.

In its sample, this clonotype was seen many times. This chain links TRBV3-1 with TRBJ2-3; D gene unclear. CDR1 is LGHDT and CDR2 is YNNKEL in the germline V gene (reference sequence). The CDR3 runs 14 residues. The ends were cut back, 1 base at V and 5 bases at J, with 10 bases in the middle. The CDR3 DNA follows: TGTGCCAGCAGCCAAGGGCGAGGCTTAGATACGCAGTATTTT. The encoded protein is CASSQGRGLDTQYF.

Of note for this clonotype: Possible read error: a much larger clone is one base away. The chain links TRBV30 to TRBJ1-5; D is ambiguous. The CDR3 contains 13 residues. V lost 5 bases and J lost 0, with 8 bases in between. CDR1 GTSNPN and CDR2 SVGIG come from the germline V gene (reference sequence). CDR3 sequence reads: CAWPLYSNQPQHF. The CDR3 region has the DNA TGTGCCTGGCCTCTATATAGCAATCAGCCCCAGCATTTT.

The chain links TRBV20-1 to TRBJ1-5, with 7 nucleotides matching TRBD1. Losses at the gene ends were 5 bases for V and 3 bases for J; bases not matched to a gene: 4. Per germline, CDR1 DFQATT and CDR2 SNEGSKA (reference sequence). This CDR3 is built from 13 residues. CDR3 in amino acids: CSAGDSYNQPQHF. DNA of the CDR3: TGCAGTGCTGGGGACAGTTACAATCAGCCCCAGCATTTT.

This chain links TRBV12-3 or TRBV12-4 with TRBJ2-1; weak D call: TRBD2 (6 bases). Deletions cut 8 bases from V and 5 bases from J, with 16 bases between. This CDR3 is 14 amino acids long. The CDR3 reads CASLHGSFNNEQFF. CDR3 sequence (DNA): TGTGCCAGCCTACACGGGAGTTTTAACAATGAGCAGTTCTTC.

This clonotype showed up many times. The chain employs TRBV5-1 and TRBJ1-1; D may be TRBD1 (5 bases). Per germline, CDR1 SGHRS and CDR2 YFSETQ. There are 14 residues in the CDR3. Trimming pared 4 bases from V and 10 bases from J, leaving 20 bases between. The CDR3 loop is CASSSTGLRMSAFF. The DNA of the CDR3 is TGCGCCAGCAGCAGTACGGGACTCCGGATGTCAGCTTTCTTT.

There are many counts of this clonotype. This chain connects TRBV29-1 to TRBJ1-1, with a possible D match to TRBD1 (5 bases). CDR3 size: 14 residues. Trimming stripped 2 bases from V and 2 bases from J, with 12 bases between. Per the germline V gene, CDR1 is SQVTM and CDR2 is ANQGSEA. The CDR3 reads CSVELGQENTEAFF. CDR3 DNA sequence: TGCAGCGTTGAATTGGGGCAGGAAAACACTGAAGCTTTCTTT. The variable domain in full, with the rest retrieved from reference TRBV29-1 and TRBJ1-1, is SAVISQKPSRDICQRGTSLTIQCQVDSQVTMMFWYRQQPGQSLTLIATANQGSEATYESGFVIDKFPISRPNLTFSTLTVSNMSPEDSSIYLCSVELGQENTEAFFGQGTRLTVV.

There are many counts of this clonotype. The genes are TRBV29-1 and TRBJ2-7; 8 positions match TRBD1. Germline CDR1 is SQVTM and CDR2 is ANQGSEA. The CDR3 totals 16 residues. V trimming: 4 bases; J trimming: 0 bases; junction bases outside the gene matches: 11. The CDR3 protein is CSVVGGQGAHSYEQYF. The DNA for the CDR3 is TGCAGCGTTGTTGGTGGTCAGGGGGCCCACTCCTACGAGCAGTACTTC.

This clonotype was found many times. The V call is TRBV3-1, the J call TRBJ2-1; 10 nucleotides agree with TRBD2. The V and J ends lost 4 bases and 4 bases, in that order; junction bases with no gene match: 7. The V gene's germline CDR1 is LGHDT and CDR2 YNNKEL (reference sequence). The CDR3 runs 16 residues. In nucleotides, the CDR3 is TGTGCCAGCAGCCTGGAGAGCGGGGGGGGGTACAATGAGCAGTTCTTC. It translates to CASSLESGGGYNEQFF.

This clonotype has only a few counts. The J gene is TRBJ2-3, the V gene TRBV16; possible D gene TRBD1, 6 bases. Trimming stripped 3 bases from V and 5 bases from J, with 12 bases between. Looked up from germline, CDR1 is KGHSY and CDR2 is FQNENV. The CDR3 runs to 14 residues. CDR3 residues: CASSHSGARDTQYF. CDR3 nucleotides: TGTGCCAGCAGCCACTCAGGGGCCAGAGATACGCAGTATTTT.

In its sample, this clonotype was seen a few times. Here the CDR3 DNA reads TGCAGTGCTAGTTCGGAAAATAATTCACCCCTCCACTTT. It is translated as CSASSENNSPLHF. The V and J genes are TRBV20-1 and TRBJ1-6, with D unclear. The CDR3 has 13 residues. Trimming pared 3 bases from V and 5 bases from J, leaving 8 bases between. In germline, CDR1 is DFQATT, CDR2 SNEGSKA (reference sequence).

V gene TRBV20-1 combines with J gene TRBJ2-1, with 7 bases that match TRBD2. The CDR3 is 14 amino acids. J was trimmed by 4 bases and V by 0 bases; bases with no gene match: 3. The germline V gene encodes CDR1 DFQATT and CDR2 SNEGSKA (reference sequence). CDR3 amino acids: CSARDRRGYNEQFF. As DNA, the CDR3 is TGCAGTGCTAGAGATCGGCGGGGGTACAATGAGCAGTTCTTC.

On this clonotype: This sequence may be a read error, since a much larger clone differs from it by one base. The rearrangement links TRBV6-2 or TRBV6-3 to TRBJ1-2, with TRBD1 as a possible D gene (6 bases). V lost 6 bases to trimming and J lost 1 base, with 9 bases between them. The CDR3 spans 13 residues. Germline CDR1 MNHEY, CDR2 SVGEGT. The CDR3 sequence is CASRDRSNYGYTF. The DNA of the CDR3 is TGTGCCAGCAGAGACAGGAGTAACTATGGCTACACCTTC.

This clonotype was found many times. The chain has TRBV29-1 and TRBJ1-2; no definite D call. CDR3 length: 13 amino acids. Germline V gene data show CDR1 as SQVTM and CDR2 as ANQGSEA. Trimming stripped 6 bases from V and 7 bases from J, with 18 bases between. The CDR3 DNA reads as TGCAGCGTGCGAACACGTTCGGAGGGTGGCTACACCTTC. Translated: CSVRTRSEGGYTF.

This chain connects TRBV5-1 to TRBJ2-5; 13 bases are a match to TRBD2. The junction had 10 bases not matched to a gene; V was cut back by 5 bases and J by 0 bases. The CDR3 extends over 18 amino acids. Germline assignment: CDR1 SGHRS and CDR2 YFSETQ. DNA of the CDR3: TGCGCCAGCAGAGCCGGACTAGCGGGGGTCTACTACCAAGAGACCCAGTACTTC. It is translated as CASRAGLAGVYYQETQYF. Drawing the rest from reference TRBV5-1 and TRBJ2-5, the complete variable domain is KAGVTQTPRYLIKTRGQQVTLSCSPISGHRSVSWYQQTPGQGLQFLFEYFSETQRNKGNFPGRFSGRQFSNSRSEMNVSTLELGDSALYLCASRAGLAGVYYQETQYFGPGTRLLVL.

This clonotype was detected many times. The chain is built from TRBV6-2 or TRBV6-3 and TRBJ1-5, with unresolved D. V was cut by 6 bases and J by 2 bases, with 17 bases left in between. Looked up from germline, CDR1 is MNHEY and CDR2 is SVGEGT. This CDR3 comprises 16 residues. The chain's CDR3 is CASSSVPVEGNQPQHF. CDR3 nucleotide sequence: TGTGCCAGCAGCTCCGTCCCGGTCGAGGGCAATCAGCCCCAGCATTTT.

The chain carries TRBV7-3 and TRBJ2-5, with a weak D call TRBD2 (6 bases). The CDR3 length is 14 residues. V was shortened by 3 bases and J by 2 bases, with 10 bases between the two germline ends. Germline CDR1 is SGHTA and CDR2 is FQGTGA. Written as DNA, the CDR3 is TGTGCCAGCAGCTTGGGCGGGACTCAAGAGACCCAGTACTTC. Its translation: CASSLGGTQETQYF.

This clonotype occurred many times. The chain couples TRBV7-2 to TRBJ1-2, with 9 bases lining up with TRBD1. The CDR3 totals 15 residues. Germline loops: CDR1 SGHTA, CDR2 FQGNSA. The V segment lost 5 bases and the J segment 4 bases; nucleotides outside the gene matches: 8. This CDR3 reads CASSPGTGLSYGYTF. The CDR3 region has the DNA TGTGCCAGCAGCCCCGGGACAGGGCTTAGCTATGGCTACACCTTC.

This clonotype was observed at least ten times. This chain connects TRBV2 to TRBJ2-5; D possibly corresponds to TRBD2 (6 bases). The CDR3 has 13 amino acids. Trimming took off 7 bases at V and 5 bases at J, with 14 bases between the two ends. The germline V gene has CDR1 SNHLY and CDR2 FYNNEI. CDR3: CASIGGDHETQYF. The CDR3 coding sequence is TGTGCCAGCATCGGCGGGGATCACGAGACCCAGTACTTC.